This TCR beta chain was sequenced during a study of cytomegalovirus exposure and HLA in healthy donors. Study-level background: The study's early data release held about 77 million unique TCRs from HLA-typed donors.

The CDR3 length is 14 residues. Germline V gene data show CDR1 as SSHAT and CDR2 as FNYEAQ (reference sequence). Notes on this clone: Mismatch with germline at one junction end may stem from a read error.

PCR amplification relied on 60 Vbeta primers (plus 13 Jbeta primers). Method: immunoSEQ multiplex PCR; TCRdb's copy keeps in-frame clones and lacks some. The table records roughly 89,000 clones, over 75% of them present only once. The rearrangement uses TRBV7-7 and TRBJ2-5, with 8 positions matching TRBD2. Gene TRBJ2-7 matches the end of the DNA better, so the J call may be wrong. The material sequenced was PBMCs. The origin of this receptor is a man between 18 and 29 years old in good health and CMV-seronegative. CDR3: CASSPGAGEYEQYF. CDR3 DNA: TGTGCTAGCAGCCCCGGAGCGGGGGAATACGAGCAGTACTTC.